These 17 T cell receptor beta chains originate from one sample sequenced in a study of a mutant IDH1 vaccine in newly diagnosed glioma. The time point was: week 47, end of study. Topical imiquimod accompanied each vaccine dose, which consisted of 300 ug of mutant IDH1 20-mer peptide. Their antigen targets remain unknown. Produced via immunoSEQ multiplex PCR; TCRdb's table is partial and in-frame only. There are 45,000 to 55,000 clones in the sample; 84% occur only once, and around 4.7% lies in the top ten. The starting material was PBMCs, obtained from a glioma patient whose treatment included an IDH1 peptide vaccine. These receptors all stem from a woman in her thirties with glioma. Some clones in this sample may be carry-over from other donors' samples.

The chain uses TRBV5-6 and TRBJ2-2; 7 bases align to TRBD2. Germline CDR1 reads SGHDT; CDR2 reads YYEEEE. Losses at the gene ends were 4 bases for V and 2 bases for J; bases not matched to a gene: 8. The CDR3 contains 16 residues. This chain's CDR3 is CASSPGLGRNTGELFF. The CDR3 DNA reads as TGTGCCAGCAGCCCTGGACTAGGGCGTAACACCGGGGAGCTGTTTTTT.

The chain has TRBV27 and TRBJ2-3, with 10 positions matching TRBD2. V lost 5 bases to trimming and J lost 4 bases; unmatched junction nucleotides: 12. Germline lookup yields CDR1 MNHEY and CDR2 SMNVEV (reference sequence). This CDR3 spans 17 amino acids. CDR3 bases: TGTGCCAGCAGTCCCCTACTGCTAGCGGGAGCGGCAGATACGCAGTATTTT. It encodes CASSPLLLAGAADTQYF.

V and J are TRBV11-2 and TRBJ2-5; possibly TRBD2 for D (6 bases). Germline V lookup: CDR1 SGHAT, CDR2 FQNNGV. The CDR3 loop spans 15 amino acids. The V end was cut by 3 bases, the J end by 5 bases, with 16 bases between. CDR3 bases: TGTGCCAGCAGCTTTCTTACGGGGAGGAGGGAGACCCAGTACTTC. Translating it yields CASSFLTGRRETQYF.

This clone has just a few counts. The V call is TRBV30, the J call TRBJ1-1; a possible D gene is TRBD1 (6 bases). Per germline, CDR1 GTSNPN and CDR2 SVGIG (reference sequence). V lost 2 bases to trimming and J lost 2 bases, with 12 bases between them. The CDR3 runs to 14 residues. CDR3 protein: CAWSPGQINTEAFF. The DNA of the CDR3 is TGTGCCTGGAGTCCCGGACAGATAAACACTGAAGCTTTCTTT.

The rearrangement links TRBV10-3 to TRBJ2-5, with D perhaps given as TRBD1 or TRBD2 (6 bases each). Looked up from germline, CDR1 is ENHRY and CDR2 is SYGVKD. V was trimmed by 3 bases and J by 5 bases, leaving 19 bases between them. The CDR3 consists of 16 residues. The CDR3 spells CAISEGGPRRGETQYF. The CDR3 DNA is TGTGCCATCAGTGAAGGGGGGCCTAGACGTGGGGAGACCCAGTACTTC.

The J gene is TRBJ2-5, the V gene TRBV29-1; the match to TRBD2 covers 13 bases. In germline, CDR1 is SQVTM, CDR2 ANQGSEA. The junction had 9 bases not matched to a gene; V was cut back by 6 bases and J by 5 bases. CDR3 length equals 15 residues. The CDR3 DNA reads as TGCAGCGTAGAAACGGGACTAGCGGGAAGGGAGACCCAGTACTTC. It is translated as CSVETGLAGRETQYF. Supplemented by reference TRBV29-1 and TRBJ2-5, the full variable domain reads SAVISQKPSRDICQRGTSLTIQCQVDSQVTMMFWYRQQPGQSLTLIATANQGSEATYESGFVIDKFPISRPNLTFSTLTVSNMSPEDSSIYLCSVETGLAGRETQYFGPGTRLLVL.

In its sample, this clone was seen once. The J gene is TRBJ2-7, the V gene TRBV27, with TRBD1 identical over 8 bases. The CDR3 covers 13 residues. The germline CDR1 and CDR2 sequences are MNHEY and SMNVEV (reference sequence). Germline trimming cut 5 bases from V and 7 bases from J; bases unmatched to any gene: 7. CDR3 region: CASSQSTGGEQYF. The CDR3 DNA reads as TGTGCCAGCAGTCAATCCACAGGGGGAGAGCAGTACTTC.

V usage is TRBV10-3 and J usage is TRBJ1-1; D is unclear. Germline V gene lookup returns CDR1 ENHRY and CDR2 SYGVKD. V lost 5 bases, J lost 1 base, and 5 bases lay in between. This CDR3 is 12 amino acids long. The CDR3: CAISTANTEAFF. As DNA, the CDR3 is TGTGCCATCAGTACAGCGAACACTGAAGCTTTCTTT.

The chain carries TRBV27 and TRBJ2-7, with 10 bases lining up with TRBD2. J was trimmed by 3 bases and V by 5 bases; bases with no gene match: 7. The CDR3 sequence is 15 residues long. From germline, CDR1 is MNHEY and CDR2 SMNVEV (reference sequence). CDR3 coding DNA: TGTGCCAGCAGTCCCTTACTAGCGGGGCTCTACGAGCAGTACTTC. This sequence encodes CASSPLLAGLYEQYF.

The genes are TRBV27 and TRBJ2-5; 7 bases line up with TRBD2. J gave up 5 bases and V 2 bases, and 8 bases lay outside the gene matches. Germline loops: CDR1 MNHEY, CDR2 SMNVEV (reference sequence). The CDR3 is 15 amino acids. The CDR3 DNA reads as TGTGCCAGCAGTTTAAGTTCCAGGGAGGGGGAGACCCAGTACTTC. Its protein product is CASSLSSREGETQYF.

The table lists this clone with a count of one. The gene calls are TRBV9 and TRBJ2-7, with D possibly matching TRBD1 (5 bases). Trimming left V 3 bases short and J 6 bases short, with 19 bases between. Germline V gene data show CDR1 as SGDLS and CDR2 as YYNGEE. This CDR3 has 15 amino acids. The chain's CDR3 is CASSGVGPDPFEQYF. CDR3 coding DNA: TGTGCCAGCAGCGGGGTGGGGCCGGACCCCTTCGAGCAGTACTTC.

The chain links TRBV13 to TRBJ2-7; tentatively, D is TRBD1 (5 bases). CDR3 size: 12 residues. V was shortened by 5 bases and J by 5 bases, with 10 bases between the two germline ends. The germline gives CDR1 PRHDT, CDR2 FYEKMQ (reference sequence). The CDR3 loop is CASSRTGNEQYF. CDR3 sequence (DNA): TGTGCCAGCAGCCGTACAGGTAACGAGCAGTACTTC.

The V call is TRBV7-2, the J call TRBJ2-2, with D maybe TRBD1 (5 bases). The CDR3 is 15 amino acids. CDR1 and CDR2 (germline): SGHTA, FQGNSA. Trimming removed 2 bases from V and 2 bases from J, with 9 bases in between. The CDR3 nucleotides read TGTGCCAGCAGCTTACAGGGCAGTAACACCGGGGAGCTGTTTTTT. This encodes CASSLQGSNTGELFF.

The V and J genes are TRBV4-1 and TRBJ1-2, with 7 bases lining up with TRBD1. This CDR3 contains 14 residues. Germline CDR1 and CDR2: MGHRA and YSYEKL. Losses at the gene ends were 0 bases for V and 5 bases for J; bases not matched to a gene: 3. As DNA, the CDR3 is TGCGCCAGCAGCCAAGAAAGGGGGCGATATGGCTACACCTTC. Protein product: CASSQERGRYGYTF.

This clone has just a few counts. The chain combines TRBV4-1 with TRBJ1-1; TRBD1 matches 9 bases. The germline V gene encodes CDR1 MGHRA and CDR2 YSYEKL. This CDR3 is 17 amino acids long. With 1 base clipped from V and 4 bases from J, the junction kept 10 bases outside the gene matches. In DNA, the CDR3 is TGCGCCAGCAGCCAAGGAGAGGGGGGGACAGGGCCCACTGAAGCTTTCTTT. Translation: CASSQGEGGTGPTEAFF.

The chain recombines TRBV30 with TRBJ2-1; 7 positions match TRBD1. The CDR3 spans 14 residues. Trimming at V came to 5 bases and at J to 0 bases, leaving 4 bases not matched to a gene. CDR1 GTSNPN and CDR2 SVGIG come from the germline V gene (reference sequence). Here the CDR3 DNA reads TGTGCCTGGGCAAGGGGGCTCTCCTACAATGAGCAGTTCTTC. It specifies CAWARGLSYNEQFF.

The chain combines TRBV30 with TRBJ2-7; 13 bases match TRBD2. Germline-derived CDR1 and CDR2 are GTSNPN and SVGIG (reference sequence). The CDR3 sequence is 13 residues long. The V gene end was trimmed by 2 bases and the J gene end by 7 bases; junction bases not matched to a gene: 2. Here the CDR3 reads CAWSWTSGREQYF. The CDR3 coding sequence is TGTGCCTGGAGTTGGACTAGCGGGAGAGAGCAGTACTTC.